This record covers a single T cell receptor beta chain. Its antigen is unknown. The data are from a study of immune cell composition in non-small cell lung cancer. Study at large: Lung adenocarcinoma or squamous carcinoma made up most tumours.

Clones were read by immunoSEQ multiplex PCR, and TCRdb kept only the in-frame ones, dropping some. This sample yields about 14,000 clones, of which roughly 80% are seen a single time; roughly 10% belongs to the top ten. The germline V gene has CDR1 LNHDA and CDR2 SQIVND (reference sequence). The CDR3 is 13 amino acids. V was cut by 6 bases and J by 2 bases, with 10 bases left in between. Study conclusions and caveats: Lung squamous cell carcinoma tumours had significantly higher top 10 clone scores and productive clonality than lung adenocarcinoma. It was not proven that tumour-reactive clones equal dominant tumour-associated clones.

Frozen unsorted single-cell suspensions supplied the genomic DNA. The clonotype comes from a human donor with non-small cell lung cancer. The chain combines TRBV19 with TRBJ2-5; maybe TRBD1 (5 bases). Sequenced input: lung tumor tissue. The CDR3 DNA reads TGTGCCAGTAGGTGGGGCGGTCAAGAGACCCAGTACTTC. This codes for CASRWGGQETQYF.